One and the same sample provided the 25 T cell receptor beta chains below, sequenced in a study of T cell changes during pregnancy in multiple sclerosis. Sequencing was performed with immunoSEQ multiplex PCR; in TCRdb, only in-frame clones are kept and a portion is missing. The sample yields some 27,000 clones, about 89% seen once. The material sequenced was CD8+ T cells from peripheral blood mononuclear cells, taken before pregnancy. These receptors were collected from a female donor with multiple sclerosis, enrolled in a pregnancy study.

This clone was found once. V gene TRBV6-1 combines with J gene TRBJ2-5; TRBD1 might be the D (5 bases). The CDR3 contains 13 residues. Trimming shortened V by 5 bases and J by 1 base, and 8 bases separated the two germline ends. Germline V gives CDR1 MNHNS, CDR2 SASEGT. For the CDR3, the DNA is TGTGCCAGCAGTTGGACACGCCAAGAGACCCAGTACTTC. This sequence encodes CASSWTRQETQYF.

The rearrangement links TRBV6-4 to TRBJ2-1; D is possibly TRBD1 (5 bases). V dropped 5 bases and J dropped 3 bases, with 11 bases sitting between them. The CDR3 has 14 residues. CDR1 is MRHNA and CDR2 is SNTAGT in the germline V gene. CDR3 sequence (DNA): TGTGCCAGCAGTCCCGGAGACAGCTACAATGAGCAGTTCTTC. Its protein product is CASSPGDSYNEQFF.

The chain links TRBV19 to TRBJ1-2; 12 nucleotides align to TRBD1. With 3 bases clipped from V and 6 bases from J, the junction kept 11 bases outside the gene matches. The length of the CDR3 is 17 residues. The germline V gene has CDR1 LNHDA and CDR2 SQIVND (reference sequence). The CDR3 DNA reads TGTGCCAGTAGTATCTTTGGGACAGGGGGCATTTTCGATGGCTACACCTTC. Translating gives CASSIFGTGGIFDGYTF.

The gene calls are TRBV5-4 and TRBJ1-2; weak D call: TRBD1 (5 bases). This CDR3 spans 13 amino acids. V lost 4 bases, J lost 9 bases, and 16 bases lay in between. CDR1 SGHNT and CDR2 YYREEE come from the germline V gene (reference sequence). The CDR3 sequence: CASSLRQSTSYTF. The CDR3 nucleotides are TGTGCCAGCAGCCTGCGACAGTCGACGAGCTACACCTTC.

The chain is built from TRBV10-3 and TRBJ2-3, with 7 bases fitting TRBD2. Germline trimming cut 0 bases from V and 2 bases from J; bases unmatched to any gene: 5. CDR1 ENHRY and CDR2 SYGVKD come from the germline V gene. The CDR3 runs to 16 residues. The CDR3 region is CAISESPAGITDTQYF. CDR3 coding DNA: TGTGCCATCAGTGAGTCGCCAGCGGGGATCACAGATACGCAGTATTTT.

The V call is TRBV7-2, the J call TRBJ2-7; D remains unclear. Deletions cut 5 bases from V and 4 bases from J, with 9 bases between. There are 12 residues in the CDR3. Germline V gene data show CDR1 as SGHTA and CDR2 as FQGNSA. DNA for the CDR3: TGTGCCAGCAGCATTCAACGGTACGAGCAGTACTTC. It encodes CASSIQRYEQYF.

The chain joins TRBV9 to TRBJ1-2; D is possibly TRBD1 (5 bases). With 0 bases removed from V and 7 bases from J, the gap between germline ends came to 16 bases. Looked up from germline, CDR1 is SGDLS and CDR2 is YYNGEE. CDR3 length: 15 residues. In DNA, the CDR3 is TGTGCCAGCAGCGTAGACTACGTGGGGCTAGGTGGCTACACCTTC. This encodes CASSVDYVGLGGYTF.

V and J are TRBV6-5 and TRBJ2-2; 7 nucleotides agree with TRBD1. V was clipped by 6 bases and J by 7 bases; unmatched bases: 11. This CDR3 is 15 amino acids long. Germline CDR1 MNHEY, CDR2 SVGAGI. CDR3 region: CASSRGSGLGGELFF. CDR3 nucleotide sequence: TGTGCCAGCAGCAGGGGGTCGGGGCTCGGCGGGGAGCTGTTTTTT.

The chain recombines TRBV5-4 with TRBJ1-2, with D tentatively TRBD1 (5 bases). The CDR3 contains 12 residues. V was trimmed by 4 bases and J by 8 bases, leaving 12 bases between them. Germline V lookup: CDR1 SGHNT, CDR2 YYREEE (reference sequence). CDR3 DNA sequence: TGTGCCAGCAGCAACGGACATTACGGCTACACCTTC. Translated, it gives CASSNGHYGYTF. Together with reference TRBV5-4 and TRBJ1-2, the CDR3 gives the full variable domain: ETGVTQSPTHLIKTRGQQVTLRCSSQSGHNTVSWYQQALGQGPQFIFQYYREEENGRGNFPPRFSGLQFPNYSSELNVNALELDDSALYLCASSNGHYGYTFGSGTRLTVV.

The chain couples TRBV30 to TRBJ1-3; D uncertain. From germline, CDR1 is GTSNPN and CDR2 SVGIG (reference sequence). Trimming left V 5 bases short and J 0 bases short, with 14 bases between. This CDR3 region has 15 residues. CDR3 DNA sequence: TGTGCCTGGGAGGTGGAGGCCGCCTCTGGAAACACCATATATTTT. It specifies CAWEVEAASGNTIYF.

This rearrangement joins TRBV5-4 to TRBJ2-1; the match to TRBD2 covers 10 bases. The V segment lost 2 bases and the J segment 5 bases; nucleotides outside the gene matches: 4. There are 15 residues in the CDR3. The V gene's germline CDR1 is SGHNT and CDR2 YYREEE (reference sequence). Here the CDR3 reads CASSLLAGPNNEQFF. CDR3 nucleotide sequence: TGTGCCAGCAGCTTACTAGCGGGGCCGAACAATGAGCAGTTCTTC.

The rearrangement uses TRBV7-8 and TRBJ2-1; D is undetermined. The length of the CDR3 is 14 residues. V dropped 4 bases and J dropped 5 bases, with 12 bases sitting between them. Germline-derived CDR1 and CDR2 are SGHVS and FQNEAQ. CDR3 region: CASSSRVEDNEQFF. The CDR3 bases are TGTGCCAGCAGCTCTCGAGTTGAAGACAATGAGCAGTTCTTC.

V is TRBV28 and J is TRBJ2-1; tentatively, D is TRBD2 (6 bases). Germline loops: CDR1 MDHEN, CDR2 SYDVKM. V lost 5 bases and J 9 bases, leaving 14 bases between the germline ends. The length of the CDR3 is 13 residues. As DNA, the CDR3 is TGTGCCAGCAGTATACTGGGGGGAACTGAGCAGTTCTTC. This sequence encodes CASSILGGTEQFF.

The chain is built from TRBV30 and TRBJ2-5; 7 positions agree with TRBD1. CDR1 is GTSNPN, CDR2 SVGIG, per germline (reference sequence). The CDR3 is 13 amino acids. The J segment lost 1 base and the V segment lost 3 bases, leaving 2 bases of the junction unmatched. This CDR3 reads CAWRAGGQETQYF. The CDR3 DNA follows: TGTGCCTGGAGGGCAGGGGGCCAAGAGACCCAGTACTTC.

This chain connects TRBV2 to TRBJ1-2, with TRBD1 identical over 8 bases. CDR3 length: 16 amino acids. CDR1 SNHLY and CDR2 FYNNEI come from the germline V gene. After removal of 7 bases from V and 4 bases from J, the junction contained 14 bases not matched to a gene. The DNA of the CDR3 is TGTGCCAGCAAAGGCCCGGACAGGGTCGACCGCTATGGCTACACCTTC. It codes for CASKGPDRVDRYGYTF.

This chain links TRBV28 with TRBJ2-5; D perhaps matches TRBD1 (5 bases). Trimming pared 3 bases from V and 5 bases from J, leaving 10 bases between. From germline, CDR1 is MDHEN and CDR2 SYDVKM. This CDR3 is built from 13 residues. CDR3: CASSFGRVETQYF. DNA of the CDR3: TGTGCCAGCAGTTTTGGCAGGGTGGAGACCCAGTACTTC.

The genes are TRBV10-3 and TRBJ2-7; 7 bases line up with TRBD1. The J segment lost 4 bases and the V segment lost 2 bases, leaving 8 bases of the junction unmatched. This CDR3 spans 15 amino acids. Germline V lookup: CDR1 ENHRY, CDR2 SYGVKD. CDR3 residues: CAISEDREGGYEQYF. CDR3 in DNA: TGTGCCATCAGTGAGGACAGGGAAGGGGGATACGAGCAGTACTTC.

The V call is TRBV7-9, the J call TRBJ1-4, with 10 bases lining up with TRBD1. CDR1 and CDR2 (germline): SEHNR, FQNEAQ (reference sequence). This CDR3 is 16 amino acids long. V trimming: 8 bases; J trimming: 6 bases; junction bases outside the gene matches: 12. CDR3 loop: CASYTVSGTGDEKLFF. The CDR3 nucleotides are TGTGCCAGCTACACGGTATCCGGGACAGGGGATGAAAAACTGTTTTTT. Drawing the rest from reference TRBV7-9 and TRBJ1-4, the complete variable domain is DTGVSQNPRHKITKRGQNVTFRCDPISEHNRLYWYRQTLGQGPEFLTYFQNEAQLEKSRLLSDRFSAERPKGSFSTLEIQRTEQGDSAMYLCASYTVSGTGDEKLFFGSGTQLSVL.

The genes are TRBV4-1 and TRBJ2-7, with 7 nucleotides matching TRBD1. V was pared by 4 bases and J by 0 bases, with 15 bases of the junction left unmatched. Germline lookup yields CDR1 MGHRA and CDR2 YSYEKL. This CDR3 spans 18 amino acids. The CDR3 bases are TGCGCCAGCAGCCCGCGACAGGGATCTCCCCAACACTCCTACGAGCAGTACTTC. Protein product: CASSPRQGSPQHSYEQYF.

The CDR3: CASSLDWSGFRGYTF. For the CDR3, the DNA is TGTGCCAGCAGCTTAGATTGGTCAGGGTTCAGGGGCTACACCTTC. V gene TRBV11-3 combines with J gene TRBJ1-2, with a tentative D call TRBD1 (5 bases). Per germline, CDR1 SGHNT and CDR2 YENEEA. The CDR3 length is 15 residues. The ends were cut back, 0 bases at V and 8 bases at J, with 16 bases in the middle.

The V call is TRBV19, the J call TRBJ2-5, with D maybe TRBD2 (6 bases). CDR3 length: 15 residues. CDR1 and CDR2 (germline): LNHDA, SQIVND (reference sequence). V was clipped by 4 bases and J by 2 bases, with 14 bases between them. CDR3 bases: TGTGCCAGTAGTAACCGGGACTTCGAACAAGAGACCCAGTACTTC. It specifies CASSNRDFEQETQYF.

The V gene is TRBV28, the J gene TRBJ2-1; 7 nucleotides agree with TRBD2. The CDR3 has 15 residues. Germline lookup yields CDR1 MDHEN and CDR2 SYDVKM. The trim removed 8 bases at V and 5 bases at J, leaving 12 bases unmatched. CDR3 in amino acids: CASGSLAETNNEQFF. The CDR3 region has the DNA TGTGCCAGCGGGTCCCTAGCGGAGACAAACAATGAGCAGTTCTTC. Complete variable domain (other parts from reference TRBV28 and TRBJ2-1): DVKVTQSSRYLVKRTGEKVFLECVQDMDHENMFWYRQDPGLGLRLIYFSYDVKMKEKGDIPEGYSVSREKKERFSLILESASTNQTSMYLCASGSLAETNNEQFFGPGTRLTVL.

This chain connects TRBV30 to TRBJ1-1, with 8 bases lining up with TRBD1. Per germline, CDR1 GTSNPN and CDR2 SVGIG (reference sequence). The CDR3 contains 15 residues. The junction had 17 bases not matched to a gene; V was cut back by 1 base and J by 13 bases. The CDR3 loop is CAWSGTLGTGARGFF. Here the CDR3 DNA reads TGTGCCTGGAGTGGAACATTAGGGACAGGTGCCCGGGGTTTCTTT. Variable domain in full (rest from reference TRBV30 and TRBJ1-1): SQTIHQWPATLVQPVGSPLSLECTVEGTSNPNLYWYRQAAGRGLQLLFYSVGIGQISSEVPQNLSASRPQDRQFILSSKKLLLSDSGFYLCAWSGTLGTGARGFFGQGTRLTVV.

CDR3 in amino acids: CASSLAGSLTEAFF. The CDR3 bases are TGTGCCAGCAGCCTCGCAGGATCCCTCACTGAAGCTTTCTTT. The V gene is TRBV27, the J gene TRBJ1-1; D gene unclear. Germline values: CDR1 MNHEY, CDR2 SMNVEV (reference sequence). CDR3 size: 14 residues. V lost 6 bases and J lost 4, with 15 bases in between.

The chain employs TRBV5-1 and TRBJ1-1; possibly TRBD1 for D (5 bases). V lost 6 bases and J lost 0, with 12 bases in between. This CDR3 comprises 14 residues. Germline V gives CDR1 SGHRS, CDR2 YFSETQ. CDR3 sequence (DNA): TGCGCCAGCACGCAGGGAATCATGAACACTGAAGCTTTCTTT. The encoded protein is CASTQGIMNTEAFF.